This is a list of T cell receptor beta chains from one sample in a study of blood T cell repertoires in COVID-19. This table comes from immunoSEQ multiplex PCR, and its TCRdb copy is limited to in-frame clones, with some not included. The sample includes over 150,000 clones, around four fifths seen only once; the top ten take 6% to 8%. The sample consisted of peripheral blood. All receptors come from a human donor with acute or convalescent COVID-19. The donor label of this sample is uncertain. Each CDR3 is given with its conserved first and last residue. D genes are given only for firm matches. Clone size is given for some rows only: seen once, a few or many times, or a class if the clone is expanded.

TRBV7-2	NA	TRBJ2-5	TRBD2	CASSLEAGPQETQYF	TGTGCCAGCAGCCTAGAAGCGGGGCCGCAAGAGACCCAGTACTTC
TRBV9	NA	TRBJ2-2	NA	CASSPWNTGELFF	TGTGCCAGCAGCCCCTGGAACACCGGGGAGCTGTTTTTT
TRBV6-5	NA	TRBJ1-2	NA	CASSYSGGLSGYTF	TGTGCCAGCAGTTACTCCGGTGGACTCTCCGGCTACACCTTC
TRBV7-9	NA	TRBJ1-2	NA	CASSLSESGYTF	TGTGCCAGCAGCTTATCAGAATCTGGCTACACCTTC
TRBV29-1	many	TRBJ2-4	NA	CSVLIARGIQYF	TGCAGCGTTTTAATAGCTCGCGGCATTCAGTACTTC
TRBV3-1/TRBV3-2	NA	TRBJ2-2	TRBD2	CASSRGLAGGSGGELFF	TGTGCCAGCAGTCGAGGACTAGCGGGAGGTTCTGGCGGGGAGCTGTTTTTT
TRBV19	NA	TRBJ2-7	NA	CASSYVGAGTYEQYF	TGTGCCAGTAGTTACGTGGGCGCCGGGACCTACGAGCAGTACTTC
TRBV5-1	NA	TRBJ2-1	NA	CASRQGRNEQFF	TGCGCCAGCAGACAGGGGAGGAATGAGCAGTTCTTC
TRBV10-3	NA	TRBJ2-7	NA	CAISPSGGSYEQYF	TGTGCCATCAGTCCGAGTGGGGGGTCTTACGAGCAGTACTTC
TRBV7-6	NA	TRBJ2-5	NA	CASSSGAWETQYF	TGTGCCAGCAGCTCAGGGGCGTGGGAGACCCAGTACTTC
TRBV6-6	NA	TRBJ1-3	NA	CASSYAMSTGNTIYF	TGTGCCAGCAGTTACGCGATGTCCACCGGAAACACCATATATTTT
TRBV28	NA	TRBJ1-2	NA	CASSLEPYGYTF	TGTGCCAGCAGTTTGGAGCCCTATGGCTACACCTTC
TRBV27	NA	TRBJ2-4	NA	CASSPRAGLAKNIQYF	TGTGCCAGCAGCCCCCGGGCGGGACTAGCCAAAAACATTCAGTACTTC
TRBV15	few	TRBJ1-5	TRBD1	CATSRMRTGASNQPQHF	TGTGCCACCAGCAGAATGAGGACAGGCGCTAGCAATCAGCCCCAGCATTTT
TRBV7-9	NA	TRBJ1-1	TRBD1	CASGSTGVNTEAFF	TGTGCCAGCGGATCGACAGGGGTGAACACTGAAGCTTTCTTT
TRBV3-1/TRBV3-2	NA	TRBJ1-6	TRBD1	CASRLTGSYNSPLHF	TGTGCCAGCAGGCTGACAGGGTCCTATAATTCACCCCTCCACTTT
TRBV5-1	NA	TRBJ1-4	NA	CASSPGTPSNEKLFF	TGCGCCAGCAGCCCCGGGACACCTAGTAATGAAAAACTGTTTTTT
TRBV19	NA	TRBJ1-2	TRBD1	CASSIDRTGGGYTF	TGTGCCAGTAGTATAGATCGGACAGGGGGTGGCTACACCTTC
TRBV7-8	NA	TRBJ2-3	TRBD1	CASSSGQGRTDTQYF	TGTGCCAGCAGCTCCGGACAGGGGAGAACAGATACGCAGTATTTT
TRBV5-1	NA	TRBJ2-3	NA	CASSLAGTSGADTQYF	TGCGCCAGCAGCTTGGCCGGGACTTCAGGAGCAGATACGCAGTATTTT
TRBV5-1	NA	TRBJ2-7	NA	CASSLQGSPSFYEQYF	TGCGCCAGCAGCTTGCAAGGGAGCCCTTCTTTCTACGAGCAGTACTTC
TRBV7-9	NA	TRBJ1-6	TRBD1	CASGQGQGNSPLHF	TGTGCCAGCGGTCAGGGACAGGGGAATTCACCCCTCCACTTT
TRBV3-1/TRBV3-2	NA	TRBJ2-7	TRBD1	CASSQGRQGSYEQYF	TGTGCCAGCAGCCAAGGGAGACAGGGCTCCTACGAGCAGTACTTC
TRBV6-6	NA	TRBJ1-5	TRBD1	CASTRGQGDLLNQPQHF	TGTGCCAGCACTCGCGGACAGGGGGATTTACTTAATCAGCCCCAGCATTTT
TRBV5-6	NA	TRBJ2-1	TRBD2	CASSFNGGSVYNEQFF	TGTGCCAGCAGCTTTAACGGCGGGAGTGTCTACAATGAGCAGTTCTTC
TRBV28	NA	TRBJ1-1	NA	CASIGRSVAEAFF	TGTGCCAGCATCGGAAGGAGCGTGGCTGAAGCTTTCTTT
TRBV5-8	NA	TRBJ1-2	NA	CASSSSGTYNNYGYTF	TGTGCCAGCAGCTCCTCCGGGACATATAACAACTATGGCTACACCTTC
TRBV4-3	few	TRBJ2-1	TRBD2	CASSQDRGGSLGEQFF	TGCGCCAGCAGCCAAGATAGAGGCGGGAGTTTAGGTGAGCAGTTCTTC
TRBV3-1/TRBV3-2	once	TRBJ2-1	TRBD2	CASSQGTSGRSGYNEQFF	TGTGCCAGCAGCCAAGGGACTAGCGGGAGATCAGGTTACAATGAGCAGTTCTTC
TRBV7-9	NA	TRBJ2-2	NA	CASSLRGNTGELFF	TGTGCCAGCAGCTTAAGGGGAAACACCGGGGAGCTGTTTTTT
TRBV30	NA	TRBJ2-5	NA	CAWSGGETQYF	TGTGCCTGGTCAGGGGGGGAGACCCAGTACTTC
TRBV9	once	TRBJ2-5	NA	CASSSLGAAQETQYF	TGTGCCAGCAGCAGCCTTGGGGCAGCCCAAGAGACCCAGTACTTC
TRBV6-5	NA	TRBJ2-7	TRBD1	CASGRTGGYYEQYF	TGTGCCAGCGGACGGACAGGAGGATATTACGAGCAGTACTTC
TRBV19	NA	TRBJ1-5	NA	CASSIITGNSNQPQHF	TGTGCCAGTAGTATTATAACGGGGAATAGCAATCAGCCCCAGCATTTT
TRBV15	once	TRBJ2-7	TRBD1	CATSSGTGGAAVGYEQYF	TGTGCCACCAGCAGCGGGACAGGGGGCGCGGCGGTAGGCTACGAGCAGTACTTC
TRBV5-1	NA	TRBJ1-2	NA	CASSLAPGGGGVDGYTF	TGCGCCAGCAGCTTGGCCCCAGGAGGGGGGGGAGTGGATGGCTACACCTTC
TRBV11-2	NA	TRBJ2-7	NA	CASRSIRAHEQYF	TGTGCCAGCAGAAGTATACGAGCCCACGAGCAGTACTTC
TRBV4-1	NA	TRBJ2-5	NA	CASSDDRRRQETQYF	TGCGCCAGCAGCGATGACAGGAGAAGACAAGAGACCCAGTACTTC
TRBV18	NA	TRBJ2-1	TRBD2	CASSPPTSGTNEQFF	TGTGCCAGCTCACCACCTACTAGCGGGACTAATGAGCAGTTCTTC
TRBV18	NA	TRBJ1-3	TRBD1	CASSPPGQGNTIYF	TGTGCCAGCTCACCACCGGGACAGGGAAACACCATATATTTT
TRBV11-2	NA	TRBJ2-7	NA	CASSSRQFSYEQYF	TGTGCCAGCAGCTCCAGACAGTTTTCCTACGAGCAGTACTTC
TRBV3-1/TRBV3-2	NA	TRBJ1-2	NA	CASSQGPRNYGYTF	TGTGCCAGCAGCCAAGGACCGCGGAACTATGGCTACACCTTC
TRBV5-4	NA	TRBJ2-7	NA	CASSLDYDYEQYF	TGTGCCAGCAGCTTAGACTACGACTACGAGCAGTACTTC